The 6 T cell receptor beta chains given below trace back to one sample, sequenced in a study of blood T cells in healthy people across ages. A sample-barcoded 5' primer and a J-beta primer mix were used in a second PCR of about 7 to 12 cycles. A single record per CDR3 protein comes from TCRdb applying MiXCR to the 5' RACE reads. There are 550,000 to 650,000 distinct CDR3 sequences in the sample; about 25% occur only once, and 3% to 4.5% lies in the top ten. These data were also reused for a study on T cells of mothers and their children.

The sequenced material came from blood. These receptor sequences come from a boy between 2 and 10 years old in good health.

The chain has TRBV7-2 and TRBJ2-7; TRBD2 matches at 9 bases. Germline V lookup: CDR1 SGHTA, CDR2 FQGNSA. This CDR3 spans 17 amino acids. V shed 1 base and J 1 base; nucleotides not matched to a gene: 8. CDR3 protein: CASSLGASGTYSYEQYF. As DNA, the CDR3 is TGTGCCAGCAGCTTAGGGGCTAGCGGGACATATTCCTACGAGCAGTACTTC.

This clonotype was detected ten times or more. CDR3: CSVDAGLSTDTQYF. Here the CDR3 DNA reads TGCAGCGTTGATGCCGGACTTAGCACAGATACGCAGTATTTT. J is TRBJ2-3 and V is TRBV29-1; maybe TRBD2 (5 bases). Germline V gene sequence: CDR1 SQVTM, CDR2 ANQGSEA. The CDR3 is 14 amino acids. V was clipped by 3 bases and J by 0 bases, with 10 bases between them.

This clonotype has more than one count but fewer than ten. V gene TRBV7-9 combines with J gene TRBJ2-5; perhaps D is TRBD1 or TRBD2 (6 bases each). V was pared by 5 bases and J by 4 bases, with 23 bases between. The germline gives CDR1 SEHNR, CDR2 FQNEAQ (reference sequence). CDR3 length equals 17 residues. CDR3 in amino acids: CASSPPRGRVSGETQYF. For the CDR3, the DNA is TGTGCCAGCAGCCCGCCTCGGGGGCGAGTGAGTGGAGAGACCCAGTACTTC. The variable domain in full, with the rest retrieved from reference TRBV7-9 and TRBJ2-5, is DTGVSQNPRHKITKRGQNVTFRCDPISEHNRLYWYRQTLGQGPEFLTYFQNEAQLEKSRLLSDRFSAERPKGSFSTLEIQRTEQGDSAMYLCASSPPRGRVSGETQYFGPGTRLLVL.

CDR3 DNA sequence: TGCGCCAGCAGCTTGGCCGGGGGGCCTAGCTATGGCTACACCTTC. Protein: CASSLAGGPSYGYTF. The chain combines TRBV5-1 with TRBJ1-2; tentatively, D is TRBD1 (6 bases). Germline V lookup: CDR1 SGHRS, CDR2 YFSETQ. Trimming stripped 0 bases from V and 4 bases from J, with 13 bases between. The CDR3 covers 15 residues.

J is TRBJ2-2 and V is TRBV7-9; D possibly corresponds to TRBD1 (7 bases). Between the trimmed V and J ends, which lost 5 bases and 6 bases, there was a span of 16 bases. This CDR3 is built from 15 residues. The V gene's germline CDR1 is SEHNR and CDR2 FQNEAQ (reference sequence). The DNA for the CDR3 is TGTGCCAGCAGCGTGCGGACAGGCGGGGCCGGGGAGCTGTTTTTT. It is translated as CASSVRTGGAGELFF.

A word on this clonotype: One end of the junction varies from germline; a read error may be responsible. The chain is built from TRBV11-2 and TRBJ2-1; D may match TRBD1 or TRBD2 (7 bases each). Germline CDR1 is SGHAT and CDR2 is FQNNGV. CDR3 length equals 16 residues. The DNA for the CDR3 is TGTGCCAGCAGCTTAGGCAGGGGGGGGCTCTACAATGGGCAGTTCTTC. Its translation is CASSLGRGGLYNGQFF. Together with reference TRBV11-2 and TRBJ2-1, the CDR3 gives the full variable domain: EAGVAQSPRYKIIEKRQSVAFWCNPISGHATLYWYQQILGQGPKLLIQFQNNGVVDDSQLPKDRFSAERLKGVDSTLKIQPAKLEDSAVYLCASSLGRGGLYNGQFFGPGTRLTVL.